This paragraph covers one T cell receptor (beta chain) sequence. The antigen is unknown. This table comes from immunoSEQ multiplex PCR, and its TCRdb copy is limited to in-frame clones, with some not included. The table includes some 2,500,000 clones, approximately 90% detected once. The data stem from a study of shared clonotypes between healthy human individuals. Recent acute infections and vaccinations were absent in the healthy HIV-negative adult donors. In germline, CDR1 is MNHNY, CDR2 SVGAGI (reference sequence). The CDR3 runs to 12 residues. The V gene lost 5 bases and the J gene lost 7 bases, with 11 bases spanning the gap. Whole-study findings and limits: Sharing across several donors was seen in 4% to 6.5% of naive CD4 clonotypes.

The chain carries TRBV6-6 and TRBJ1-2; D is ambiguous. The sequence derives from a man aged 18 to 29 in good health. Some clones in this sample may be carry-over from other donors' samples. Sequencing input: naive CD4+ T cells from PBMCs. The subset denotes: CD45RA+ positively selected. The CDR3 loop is CASSPTAGGYTF. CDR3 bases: TGTGCCAGCAGTCCCACAGCGGGTGGCTACACCTTC.